Listed below are T cell receptor beta chains from one sample, sequenced in a study of cytomegalovirus exposure and HLA in healthy donors. The repertoire was sequenced with immunoSEQ multiplex PCR; TCRdb's copy has only in-frame clones and lacks some. This repertoire includes around 190,000 clones. The specimen sequenced was PBMCs. Receptors were obtained from a woman younger than 45 in good health and CMV-seropositive. Each CDR3 is given with its conserved first and last residue. The D gene is left open where the match is weak.

CDR3 protein | CDR3 DNA | V gene | D gene | J gene
CASSLDGQAYVGELFF | TGTGCCAGCAGCTTGGATGGACAGGCTTACGTCGGGGAGCTGTTTTTT | TRBV5-8 | TRBD1 | TRBJ2-2
CASSYSIQGAGEKLFF | TGTGCCAGCAGTTACTCCATACAGGGGGCAGGGGAAAAACTGTTTTTT | TRBV6-5 | TRBD1 | TRBJ1-4
CASRNWGLNQETQYF | TGTGCCAGCAGGAACTGGGGACTCAACCAAGAGACCCAGTACTTC | TRBV28 | - | TRBJ2-5
CASSLAAWQGIHQPQHF | TGTGCCAGCAGCTTAGCGGCCTGGCAGGGGATCCATCAGCCCCAGCATTTT | TRBV28 | - | TRBJ1-5
CASSLQGNYNEQFF | TGTGCCAGCAGCCTACAGGGAAACTACAATGAGCAGTTCTTC | TRBV11-2 | - | TRBJ2-1
CASRFRDTYSPLHF | TGCGCCAGCAGGTTTCGGGACACCTATTCACCCCTCCACTTT | TRBV5-1 | - | TRBJ1-6
CASSEWSGASDTQYF | TGTGCCAGCAGTGAATGGTCAGGGGCATCGGATACGCAGTATTTT | TRBV2 | - | TRBJ2-3
CASSLLSGNTEAFF | TGTGCCAGCAGCTTATTATCAGGCAACACTGAAGCTTTCTTT | TRBV7-9 | - | TRBJ1-1
CASSLNRVHEQYF | TGTGCCAGCAGCTTGAACCGGGTGCACGAGCAGTACTTC | TRBV11-2 | - | TRBJ2-7
CASSIWRVSYEQYF | TGTGCCAGTAGTATCTGGCGGGTTAGCTACGAGCAGTACTTC | TRBV19 | - | TRBJ2-7
CASSFGQNEKLFF | TGCGCCAGCAGCTTTGGACAGAATGAAAAACTGTTTTTT | TRBV5-1 | - | TRBJ1-4
CASSESRGPYEQYF | TGTGCCAGCAGTGAAAGCAGGGGCCCCTACGAGCAGTACTTC | TRBV6-1 | - | TRBJ2-7
CASSLGFSSSSYEQYF | TGTGCCAGCAGCTTAGGCTTTTCATCTAGCTCCTACGAGCAGTACTTC | TRBV7-9 | - | TRBJ2-7
CASSQDRTYEQYF | TGCGCCAGCAGCCAAGACAGAACCTACGAGCAGTACTTC | TRBV4-1 | - | TRBJ2-7
CASSYPFQRIYNEQFF | TGTGCCAGCAGTTACCCATTTCAGCGGATCTACAATGAGCAGTTCTTC | TRBV28 | - | TRBJ2-1
CASRGTGRAGELFF | TGTGCCAGCAGAGGGACAGGGAGAGCCGGGGAGCTGTTTTTT | TRBV2 | TRBD1 | TRBJ2-2
CASSLRHNQPQHF | TGTGCCAGCAGTTTGAGGCACAATCAGCCCCAGCATTTT | TRBV28 | - | TRBJ1-5
CASSLGQGDYYGYTF | TGCGCCAGCAGCTTGGGGCAGGGGGATTACTATGGCTACACCTTC | TRBV5-1 | TRBD1 | TRBJ1-2
CASSQLVNRAEGYTF | TGTGCCAGCAGCCAGCTGGTTAACAGGGCGGAAGGCTACACCTTC | TRBV14 | - | TRBJ1-2
CASSWGRSSNQPQHF | TGTGCCAGTAGTTGGGGCAGATCTAGCAATCAGCCCCAGCATTTT | TRBV19 | - | TRBJ1-5
CASSVTTGAVEQYF | TGTGCCAGCAGCGTGACGACAGGGGCTGTAGAGCAGTACTTC | TRBV5-5 | TRBD1 | TRBJ2-5
CASNRDIYKGTEAFF | TGCGCCAGCAACCGGGACATATACAAAGGCACTGAAGCTTTCTTT | TRBV4-1 | - | TRBJ1-1
CATLPEGTDTQYF | TGTGCCACCCTCCCGGAGGGAACAGATACGCAGTATTTT | TRBV6-1 | - | TRBJ2-3
CSVRDSKNIQYF | TGCAGCGTTCGGGACAGCAAAAACATTCAGTACTTC | TRBV29-1 | TRBD1 | TRBJ2-4